The 14 T cell receptor beta chains presented below share a single source sample, sequenced in a study of T-cell reconstitution after alpha-beta-depleted transplantation in children. The TCRbeta library incorporated unique molecular identifiers. MiXCR, applied by TCRdb to the PCR reads, yields one record per CDR3 protein. The sample yields around 50,000 distinct CDR3 sequences, under 60% seen once. This material consisted of peripheral blood, taken before TCRalphabeta/CD19-depleted stem cell transplant. These TCRs come from a boy under three years old with SCID, due to receive a stem cell transplant.

This clonotype was picked up many times. The chain links TRBV7-8 to TRBJ2-5; D uncertain. The CDR3 sequence is 14 residues long. With 5 bases removed from V and 5 bases from J, the gap between germline ends came to 15 bases. Germline values: CDR1 SGHVS, CDR2 FQNEAQ. The CDR3 nucleotides read TGTGCCAGCAGCAACCCGGACGGAAGGGAGACCCAGTACTTC. Translating it yields CASSNPDGRETQYF.

The chain links TRBV7-6 to TRBJ2-7; D is unclear. The CDR3 has 12 residues. CDR1 is SGHVS, CDR2 FNYEAQ, per germline. V gave up 0 bases and J gave up 6 bases, with 6 bases separating them. The chain's CDR3 is CASSLAGGEQYF. The DNA of the CDR3 is TGTGCCAGCAGCTTAGCTGGCGGCGAGCAGTACTTC. Supplemented by reference TRBV7-6 and TRBJ2-7, the full variable domain reads GAGVSQSPRYKVTKRGQDVALRCDPISGHVSLYWYRQALGQGPEFLTYFNYEAQQDKSGLPNDRFSAERPEGSISTLTIQRTEQRDSAMYRCASSLAGGEQYFGPGTRLTVT.

This clonotype was counted once. A junction end diverges from the germline sequence, so it may reflect a read error. V is TRBV20-1 and J is TRBJ2-5, with 12 bases identical to TRBD2. The CDR3 has 14 amino acids. Looked up from germline, CDR1 is DFQATT and CDR2 is SNEGSKA (reference sequence). CDR3 DNA: TGCTGTGCTGGAATATCTAGCGGGGGGGCCCCTCGGTACTTC. As protein: CCAGISSGGAPRYF.

This clonotype was seen repeatedly, ten times or more. The chain carries TRBV2 and TRBJ1-2, with TRBD1 identical over 7 bases. Germline assignment: CDR1 SNHLY and CDR2 FYNNEI. The junction had 12 bases not matched to a gene; V was cut back by 9 bases and J by 8 bases. The CDR3 runs 13 residues. The CDR3 DNA follows: TGTGCCAGTAACCGGGACAGCAGCGGGGGCTACACCTTC. This sequence encodes CASNRDSSGGYTF.

On this clonotype: Sequence at one end of the junction differs from germline and may be a read error. The gene calls are TRBV6-5 and TRBJ1-2, with 8 bases that match TRBD1. Per the germline V gene, CDR1 is MNHEY and CDR2 is SVGAGI. This CDR3 region has 18 residues. CDR3 in amino acids: CASSYGRQQGASNYGDTF. The CDR3 nucleotides read TGTGCCAGCAGTTACGGACGACAGCAGGGGGCATCCAACTATGGCGACACCTTC.

The CDR3 sequence: CASRDSIGRDEQFF. CDR3 bases: TGTGCCAGCAGGGACTCAATTGGCCGGGATGAGCAGTTCTTC. J is TRBJ2-1 and V is TRBV2, with D possibly TRBD2 on 5 matching bases. The germline CDR1 and CDR2 sequences are SNHLY and FYNNEI. V was clipped by 6 bases and J by 8 bases, with 17 bases between them. This CDR3 comprises 14 residues.

This clonotype was seen a few times. The rearrangement links TRBV5-1 to TRBJ2-3; 12 bases fit TRBD2. The CDR3 is 15 amino acids. Germline values: CDR1 SGHRS, CDR2 YFSETQ. V lost 4 bases and J lost 4; bases outside the gene matches: 4. The CDR3 loop reads CASSELAGGSDTQYF. CDR3 bases: TGCGCCAGCAGCGAACTAGCGGGGGGTTCAGATACGCAGTATTTT.

The chain employs TRBV6-6 and TRBJ1-1; no reliable D call. The germline CDR1 and CDR2 sequences are MNHNY and SVGAGI (reference sequence). This CDR3 has 13 amino acids. V shed 5 bases and J shed 4 bases, with 11 bases lying between them. The DNA of the CDR3 is TGTGCCAGCAGTGCACTTGGAACCACTGAAGCTTTCTTT. The encoded protein is CASSALGTTEAFF.

V is TRBV6-1 and J is TRBJ1-1; TRBD1 aligns across 7 bases. This CDR3 is built from 14 residues. Unmatched junction bases numbered 5, after V lost 6 bases and J lost 1 base. CDR1 is MNHNS and CDR2 is SASEGT in the germline V gene. The CDR3 region has the DNA TGTGCCAGCAGCCCGACAGGGAGGAACACTGAAGCTTTCTTT. It codes for CASSPTGRNTEAFF.

The chain joins TRBV5-5 to TRBJ1-4; tentative D call: TRBD1 (5 bases). Between the trimmed V and J ends, which lost 4 bases and 8 bases, there was a span of 12 bases. The germline V gene has CDR1 SGHKS and CDR2 YYEKEE (reference sequence). CDR3 size: 13 residues. This chain's CDR3 is CASSGGTREKLFF. In nucleotides, the CDR3 is TGTGCCAGCAGCGGGGGGACCCGGGAAAAACTGTTTTTT. Variable domain in full (rest from reference TRBV5-5 and TRBJ1-4): DAGVTQSPTHLIKTRGQQVTLRCSPISGHKSVSWYQQVLGQGPQFIFQYYEKEERGRGNFPDRFSARQFPNYSSELNVNALLLGDSALYLCASSGGTREKLFFGSGTQLSVL.

This chain links TRBV20-1 with TRBJ1-5; D possibly corresponds to TRBD1 (6 bases). This CDR3 comprises 15 residues. The V gene's germline CDR1 is DFQATT and CDR2 SNEGSKA (reference sequence). V lost 0 bases to trimming and J lost 6 bases, with 15 bases between them. CDR3 bases: TGCAGTGCTAGAGATGCGAGGGCAGGGGCTCAGCCCCAGCATTTT. Its translation: CSARDARAGAQPQHF.

This chain connects TRBV5-1 to TRBJ2-5, with 7 bases fitting TRBD1. Germline loops: CDR1 SGHRS, CDR2 YFSETQ. The CDR3 loop spans 17 amino acids. V lost 0 bases and J lost 7; bases outside the gene matches: 15. In DNA, the CDR3 is TGCGCCAGCAGCTTGGAGGGCCAGACAGGTCCAGGGGGGACCCAGTACTTC. It is translated as CASSLEGQTGPGGTQYF.

The V call is TRBV6-5, the J call TRBJ2-2; 15 positions match TRBD2. CDR3 length equals 19 residues. Trimming removed 2 bases from V and 2 bases from J; junction bases left unmatched: 6. The germline V gene encodes CDR1 MNHEY and CDR2 SVGAGI. Here the CDR3 DNA reads TGTGCCAGCAGTTACGTCTGGACTAGCGGGGGGGTAAACACCGGGGAGCTGTTTTTT. Translated, it gives CASSYVWTSGGVNTGELFF.

This clonotype was observed a handful of times. The chain has TRBV7-9 and TRBJ1-1; D is possibly TRBD1 (5 bases). Deletions cut 5 bases from V and 1 base from J, with 14 bases between. This CDR3 is 15 amino acids long. Germline CDR1 SEHNR, CDR2 FQNEAQ (reference sequence). The CDR3 sequence: CASSPPTEPNTEAFF. CDR3 DNA: TGTGCCAGCAGCCCCCCGACAGAGCCGAACACTGAAGCTTTCTTT. The full variable domain, in which reference TRBV7-9 and TRBJ1-1 provide the parts outside the CDR3, is DTGVSQNPRHKITKRGQNVTFRCDPISEHNRLYWYRQTLGQGPEFLTYFQNEAQLEKSRLLSDRFSAERPKGSFSTLEIQRTEQGDSAMYLCASSPPTEPNTEAFFGQGTRLTVV.